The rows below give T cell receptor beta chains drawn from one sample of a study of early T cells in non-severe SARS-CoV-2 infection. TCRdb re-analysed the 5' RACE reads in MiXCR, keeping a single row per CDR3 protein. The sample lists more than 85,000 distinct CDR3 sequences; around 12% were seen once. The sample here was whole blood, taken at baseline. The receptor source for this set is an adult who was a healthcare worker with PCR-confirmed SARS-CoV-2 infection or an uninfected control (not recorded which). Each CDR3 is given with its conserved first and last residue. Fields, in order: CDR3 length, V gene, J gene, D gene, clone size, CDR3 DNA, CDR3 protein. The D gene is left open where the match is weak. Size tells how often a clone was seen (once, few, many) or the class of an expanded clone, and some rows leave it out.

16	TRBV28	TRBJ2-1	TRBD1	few	TGTGCCAGCACCTCTCGGACAGGGGGATCCTACAATGAGCAGTTCTTC	CASTSRTGGSYNEQFF
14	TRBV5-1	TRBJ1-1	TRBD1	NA	TGCGCCAGCAGCCTACCTGGACAGGGTCTTAGAGCTTTCTTT	CASSLPGQGLRAFF
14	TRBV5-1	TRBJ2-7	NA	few	TGCGCCAGCAGCTTGGGACAACCTAGCTACGAGCAGTACTTC	CASSLGQPSYEQYF
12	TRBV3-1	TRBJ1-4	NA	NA	TGTGCCAGCAGCCAATTGACAGAAAAACTGTTTTTT	CASSQLTEKLFF
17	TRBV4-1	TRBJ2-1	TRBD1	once	TGCGCCAGCAGCTTAGGACAGGGGGAGGAGGTTTACAATGAGCAGTTCTTC	CASSLGQGEEVYNEQFF
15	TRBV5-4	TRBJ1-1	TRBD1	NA	TGTGCCAGCAGCTTGGGAGCAGGGGGCAACACTGAAGCTTTCTTT	CASSLGAGGNTEAFF
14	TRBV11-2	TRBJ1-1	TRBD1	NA	TGTGCCAGCAGCTCGGGACAGCTGAACACTGAAGCTTTCTTT	CASSSGQLNTEAFF
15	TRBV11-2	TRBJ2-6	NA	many	TGTGCCAGCAGCTTGGGGGGCTCTGGGGCCAACGTCCTGACTTTC	CASSLGGSGANVLTF
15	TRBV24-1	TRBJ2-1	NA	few	TGTGCCACCAGTGACCCCGCGGGCAAAAGAAATGAGCAGTTCTTC	CATSDPAGKRNEQFF
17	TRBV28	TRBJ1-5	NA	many	TGTGCCAGCAGTTCCGCAGAACAGACTAATAGCAATCAGCCCCAGCATTTT	CASSSAEQTNSNQPQHF
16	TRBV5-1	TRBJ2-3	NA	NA	TGCGCCAGCAGCTTGGATTCTCCCGTCGGCACAGATACGCAGTATTTT	CASSLDSPVGTDTQYF
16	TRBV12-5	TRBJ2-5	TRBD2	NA	TGTGCTAGTGGTTTGGTACTAGCGGAGGTGGGGGAGACCCAGTACTTC	CASGLVLAEVGETQYF
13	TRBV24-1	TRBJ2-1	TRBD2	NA	TGTGCCACCAGCCCTAGCGGACGGAATGAGCAGTTCTTC	CATSPSGRNEQFF
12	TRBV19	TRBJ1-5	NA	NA	TGTGCCAGTAGTATTCTGGGGCAGCCCCAGCATTTT	CASSILGQPQHF
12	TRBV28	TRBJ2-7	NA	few	TGTGCCAGCAGTTTGTACGGGGACGAGCAGTACTTC	CASSLYGDEQYF
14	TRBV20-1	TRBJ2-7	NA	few	TGCAGTGCTAGAGATAGGACGGTCTCCTACGAGCAGTACTTC	CSARDRTVSYEQYF
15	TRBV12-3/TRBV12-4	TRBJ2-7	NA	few	TGTGCCAGCAGCATGACACCCACGAGCTCCTACGAGCAGTACTTC	CASSMTPTSSYEQYF
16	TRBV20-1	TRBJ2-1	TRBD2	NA	TGCAGTGCTAGAGCTAGCGGGGTAATCTCCTACAATGAGCAGTTCTTC	CSARASGVISYNEQFF
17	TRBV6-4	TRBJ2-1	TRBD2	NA	TGTGCCAGCACCGGACTAGCGGGGGGATCCTCCTACAATGAGCAGTTCTTC	CASTGLAGGSSYNEQFF
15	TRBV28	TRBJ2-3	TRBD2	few	TGTGCCATCGCTCCGGCTAGCGGGAGCACAGATACGCAGTATTTT	CAIAPASGSTDTQYF
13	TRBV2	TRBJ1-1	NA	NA	TGTGCCAGCAGTGAAAGGCGGAACACTGAAGCTTTCTTT	CASSERRNTEAFF
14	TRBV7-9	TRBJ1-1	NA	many	TGTGCCAGCAGCCCTACTCAAATGAACACTGAAGCTTTCTTT	CASSPTQMNTEAFF
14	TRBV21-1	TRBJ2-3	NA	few	TGTGCCAGCAGCAAAGAGCAGAAGGAGGATACGCAGTATTTT	CASSKEQKEDTQYF
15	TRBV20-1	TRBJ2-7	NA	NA	TGCAGTGCTATCGATGACGCGGACAGCTCCTACGAGCAGTACTTC	CSAIDDADSSYEQYF
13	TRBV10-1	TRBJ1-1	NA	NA	TGCGCCAGCAGTGAGTCGTCAGGGGCTGAAGCTTTCTTT	CASSESSGAEAFF
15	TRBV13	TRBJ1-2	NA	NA	TGTGCCAGCAGCTTAGGGACGACGGTTTACTATGGCTACACCTTC	CASSLGTTVYYGYTF
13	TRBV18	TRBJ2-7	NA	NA	TGTGCCAGCTCACCGTTCGGGGGTTACGAGCAGTACTTC	CASSPFGGYEQYF
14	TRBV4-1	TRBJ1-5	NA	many	TGCGCCAGCAGCCCCAGGGAGGGCAATCAGCCCCAGCATTTT	CASSPREGNQPQHF
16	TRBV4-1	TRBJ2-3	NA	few	TGCGCCAGCAGCCAAGATCCTAGCCTTAGCACAGATACGCAGTATTTT	CASSQDPSLSTDTQYF
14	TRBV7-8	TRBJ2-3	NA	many	TGTGCCAGCAGCCAGAGGGACGGAGGGGATACGCAGTATTTT	CASSQRDGGDTQYF
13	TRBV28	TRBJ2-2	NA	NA	TGTGCCAGTCGAGACCAAAACACCGGGGAGCTGTTTTTT	CASRDQNTGELFF
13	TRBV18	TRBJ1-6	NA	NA	TGTGCCAGCTCACGAGAATCGGATTCACCCCTCCACTTT	CASSRESDSPLHF
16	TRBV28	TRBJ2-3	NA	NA	TGTGCCAGCTCGTCTGCCGGGGCCACTAGCACAGATACGCAGTATTTT	CASSSAGATSTDTQYF
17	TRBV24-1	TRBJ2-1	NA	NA	TGTGCCACCAGTGGCACGCCCGCCACTACGGACTACAATGAGCAGTTCTTC	CATSGTPATTDYNEQFF
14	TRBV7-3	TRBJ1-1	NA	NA	TGTGCCAGCAGCTTGGAGGGAAGGAACACTGAAGCTTTCTTT	CASSLEGRNTEAFF
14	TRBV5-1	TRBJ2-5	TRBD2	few	TGCGCCAGCCGAGGACTAGCGGGATCCGAGACCCAGTACTTC	CASRGLAGSETQYF
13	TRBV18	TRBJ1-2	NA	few	TGTGCCAGCTCACCGGATTTAGTAGGAGGCTACACCTTC	CASSPDLVGGYTF
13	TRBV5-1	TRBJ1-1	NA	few	TGCGCCAGCGGACACGGGTTGAACACTGAAGCTTTCTTT	CASGHGLNTEAFF
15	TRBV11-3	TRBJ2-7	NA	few	TGTGCCAGCAGCTCGGGAGTAGCAACTTTTCGCGAGCAGTACTTC	CASSSGVATFREQYF
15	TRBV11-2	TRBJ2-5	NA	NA	TGTGCCAGCAGCTTAAGTTCGATACGCGGAGGGACCCAGTACTTC	CASSLSSIRGGTQYF
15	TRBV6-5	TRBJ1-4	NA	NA	TGTGCCAGCAGTTACTCCCAGGGGTCTCGGTTTGAACTGTTTTTT	CASSYSQGSRFELFF
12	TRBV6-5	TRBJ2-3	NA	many	TGTGCCAGCAGTCCCCGGTGGAGTACGCAGTATTTT	CASSPRWSTQYF
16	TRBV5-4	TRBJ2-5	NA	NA	TGTGCCAGCAGCTTGGGACAACAGGGACGCGGCGAGACCCAGTACTTC	CASSLGQQGRGETQYF
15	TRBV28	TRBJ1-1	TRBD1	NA	TGTGCCAGCAACCCATCGACAGGGCGAAATACTGAAGCTTTCTTT	CASNPSTGRNTEAFF
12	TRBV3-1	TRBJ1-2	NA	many	TGTGCCAGCAGCCGTGGACTATATGGCTACACCTTC	CASSRGLYGYTF
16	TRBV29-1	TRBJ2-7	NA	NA	TGCAGCGTTGAAGATGAGGAGGGAGGAAACTCCTACGAGCAGTACTTC	CSVEDEEGGNSYEQYF
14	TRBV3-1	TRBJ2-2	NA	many	TGTGCCAGCACGGAGGGCGGGAACACCGGGGAGCTGTTTTTT	CASTEGGNTGELFF
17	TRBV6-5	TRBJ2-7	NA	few	TGTGCCAGCAGTTTACTCGCACGGCCTTACCTCTCCTACGAGCAGTACTTC	CASSLLARPYLSYEQYF
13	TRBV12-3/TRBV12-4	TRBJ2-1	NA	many	TGTGCCAGCAGCCAGATACTACGTACTGAGCAGTTCTTC	CASSQILRTEQFF
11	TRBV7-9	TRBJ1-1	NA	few	TGTGCCAGCAGCTTAGTCGAAGAAGCTTTCTTT	CASSLVEEAFF
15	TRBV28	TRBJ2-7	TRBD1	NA	TGTGCCAGCAGTTTATTTGGGACAGTGTCCTACGAGCAGTACTTC	CASSLFGTVSYEQYF
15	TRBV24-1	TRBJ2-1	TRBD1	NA	TGTGCCACCAGAGCCCCAGGGGGCCTCCTTGGTGAGCAGTTCTTC	CATRAPGGLLGEQFF
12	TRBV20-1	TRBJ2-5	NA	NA	TGCAGTGCTAGACGGGCTGGGGAGACCCAGTACTTC	CSARRAGETQYF